The rows below give T cell receptor beta chains drawn from one sample of a study of T-cell memory formation after mild COVID-19. TCRdb passed the 5' RACE reads through MiXCR, listing each CDR3 protein once. The sample consists of 350,000 to 500,000 distinct CDR3 sequences, around 18% of them appearing once. The specimen was PBMCs or a T cell subset sorted from them (not recorded which). These receptors came from an adult woman who had mild COVID-19 (a few samples of this study predate the infection). Cell type and time point are not known. CDR3s include the opening cysteine and the closing phenylalanine or tryptophan. D genes are given only for firm matches. Where a row states a size, it is once, few, many or the class of an expanded clone; other rows omit it.

clone_size: -; d_call: -; j_call: TRBJ1-1; v_call: TRBV9; cdr3_aa: CASSTQPGRGTEAFF; cdr3_nt: TGTGCCAGCAGCACACAGCCGGGCCGGGGCACTGAAGCTTTCTTT
clone_size: few; d_call: TRBD1; j_call: TRBJ2-5; v_call: TRBV20-1; cdr3_aa: CSARGVGTGGEETQYF; cdr3_nt: TGCAGTGCTAGAGGGGTCGGGACAGGGGGCGAAGAGACCCAGTACTTC
clone_size: -; d_call: -; j_call: TRBJ1-5; v_call: TRBV30; cdr3_aa: CAWRRRDSNQPQHF; cdr3_nt: TGTGCCTGGAGACGGCGGGACAGCAATCAGCCCCAGCATTTT
clone_size: few; d_call: TRBD2; j_call: TRBJ2-1; v_call: TRBV7-9; cdr3_aa: CASSFLGLAGGSGDEQFF; cdr3_nt: TGTGCCAGCAGCTTCCTCGGACTAGCGGGAGGCTCTGGGGATGAGCAGTTCTTC
clone_size: -; d_call: TRBD2; j_call: TRBJ2-1; v_call: TRBV9; cdr3_aa: CASSGDYDNEQFF; cdr3_nt: TGTGCCAGCAGCGGGGACTACGACAATGAGCAGTTCTTC
clone_size: -; d_call: TRBD1; j_call: TRBJ1-5; v_call: TRBV24-1; cdr3_aa: CATSDSTGDSRGNQPQHF; cdr3_nt: TGTGCCACCAGTGATTCGACAGGGGACAGTAGGGGCAATCAGCCCCAGCATTTT
clone_size: -; d_call: TRBD1; j_call: TRBJ2-2; v_call: TRBV29-1; cdr3_aa: CSVTPGQGLTGELFF; cdr3_nt: TGCAGCGTTACCCCCGGACAGGGGCTTACCGGGGAGCTGTTTTTT
clone_size: -; d_call: -; j_call: TRBJ2-5; v_call: TRBV7-9; cdr3_aa: CASSSLPGAGETQYF; cdr3_nt: TGTGCCAGCAGCTCACTCCCAGGGGCGGGGGAGACCCAGTACTTC
clone_size: -; d_call: TRBD2; j_call: TRBJ2-3; v_call: TRBV12-3/TRBV12-4; cdr3_aa: CASTNFGGGTDTQYF; cdr3_nt: TGTGCCAGCACCAACTTTGGCGGGGGGACGGATACGCAGTATTTT
clone_size: -; d_call: -; j_call: TRBJ2-3; v_call: TRBV27; cdr3_aa: CASSLGMTGSDTQYF; cdr3_nt: TGTGCCAGCAGTTTAGGCATGACAGGATCAGATACGCAGTATTTT
clone_size: few; d_call: TRBD2; j_call: TRBJ2-5; v_call: TRBV6-2/TRBV6-3; cdr3_aa: CASSENRLAQYQETQYF; cdr3_nt: TGTGCCAGCAGCGAAAACCGACTAGCTCAGTACCAAGAGACCCAGTACTTC
clone_size: once; d_call: TRBD1; j_call: TRBJ2-1; v_call: TRBV27; cdr3_aa: CASRRQGGNNEQFF; cdr3_nt: TGTGCCAGCAGACGACAGGGGGGGAACAATGAGCAGTTCTTC
clone_size: once; d_call: -; j_call: TRBJ2-3; v_call: TRBV24-1; cdr3_aa: CATSGTPRDTQYF; cdr3_nt: TGTGCCACCAGCGGGACGCCGAGAGATACGCAGTATTTT
clone_size: -; d_call: -; j_call: TRBJ2-5; v_call: TRBV9; cdr3_aa: CASSVAVGGMLETQYF; cdr3_nt: TGTGCCAGCAGCGTAGCTGTTGGGGGGATGTTGGAGACCCAGTACTTC
clone_size: few; d_call: TRBD2; j_call: TRBJ2-1; v_call: TRBV18; cdr3_aa: CASSPRASGSGEQFF; cdr3_nt: TGTGCCAGCTCACCAAGGGCTAGCGGGAGTGGAGAGCAGTTCTTC